A selection of T cell receptor beta chains follows, all from one sample in a study of blood T cell repertoires in COVID-19. TCRdb keeps only in-frame clones here, not all; method: immunoSEQ multiplex PCR. The sample holds 200,000 to 250,000 clones, roughly nine tenths seen once. The sequenced material came from PBMCs or T cells enriched from blood (not recorded which). The receptor set was obtained from a woman between 50 and 59 years old in a cohort exposed to, infected with or recovered from COVID-19 (not recorded which). Each CDR3 is given with its conserved first and last residue. The D gene is left open where the match is weak. The size of a clone is reported for some rows only, either as once, few or many, or as a class for expanded clones.

d_gene	abundance	v_gene	j_gene	CDR3aa	CDR3nt
TRBD1	NA	TRBV28	TRBJ1-2	CASSYRGLGYTF	TGTGCCAGCAGTTACAGGGGGCTTGGCTACACCTTC
NA	NA	TRBV18	TRBJ2-6	CASLKDSPVAGANVLTF	TGTGCCAGCTTAAAGGACTCACCAGTGGCTGGGGCCAACGTCCTGACTTTC
TRBD1	NA	TRBV2	TRBJ1-6	CASSESQGGSPLHF	TGTGCCAGCAGTGAAAGCCAGGGGGGTTCACCCCTCCACTTT
NA	NA	TRBV18	TRBJ1-3	CASSPNSRSGNTIYF	TGTGCCAGCTCACCAAACTCGAGGTCTGGAAACACCATATATTTT
NA	NA	TRBV3-1/TRBV3-2	TRBJ2-5	CASSQGVAGLGETQYF	TGTGCCAGCAGCCAAGGGGTGGCGGGTCTGGGGGAGACCCAGTACTTC
NA	NA	TRBV30	TRBJ2-3	CAWRSGTLDTQYF	TGTGCCTGGAGATCCGGGACTTTGGATACGCAGTATTTT
TRBD1	once	TRBV6-2/TRBV6-3	TRBJ2-2	CASGYRGPGELFF	TGTGCCAGCGGTTACAGGGGGCCCGGGGAGCTGTTTTTT
NA	NA	TRBV4-1	TRBJ1-2	CASSQEPGQLGYTF	TGCGCCAGCAGCCAAGAGCCCGGACAGTTAGGCTACACCTTC
TRBD2	few	TRBV7-9	TRBJ2-5	CASSLTGGETQYF	TGTGCCAGCAGCTTAACGGGAGGAGAGACCCAGTACTTC
TRBD2	once	TRBV28	TRBJ2-5	CASSTLAGGRETQYF	TGTGCCAGCAGTACTCTAGCGGGGGGGCGGGAGACCCAGTACTTC
TRBD2	NA	TRBV7-2	TRBJ2-6	CASSLTSVRSGANVLTF	TGTGCCAGCAGCTTGACTAGCGTTCGCTCTGGGGCCAACGTCCTGACTTTC
TRBD1	NA	TRBV7-9	TRBJ1-2	CASSSLLGQGNYGYTF	TGTGCCAGCAGCTCCCTCCTGGGACAGGGCAACTATGGCTACACCTTC
TRBD1	few	TRBV5-4	TRBJ2-1	CASSLMGQLYNEQFF	TGTGCCAGCAGCTTGATGGGACAGTTATACAATGAGCAGTTCTTC
TRBD1	NA	TRBV19	TRBJ2-7	CASRPGQGSSYEQYF	TGTGCCAGTAGGCCGGGACAGGGAAGCTCCTACGAGCAGTACTTC
NA	NA	TRBV7-9	TRBJ2-1	CASSFHSEQFF	TGTGCCAGCAGCTTTCATAGTGAGCAGTTCTTC
NA	NA	TRBV6-6	TRBJ1-4	CASSLSGTNEKLFF	TGTGCCAGCAGTTTATCCGGGACAAATGAAAAACTGTTTTTT
TRBD2	NA	TRBV9	TRBJ2-3	CASTRTAGGPADTQYF	TGTGCCAGCACCCGAACTGCGGGGGGGCCAGCAGATACGCAGTATTTT
TRBD2	once	TRBV19	TRBJ2-2	CASSTAGGPGELFF	TGTGCCAGTAGTACCGCGGGGGGCCCCGGGGAGCTGTTTTTT
NA	NA	TRBV18	TRBJ2-3	CASSQDTDTQYF	TGTGCCAGCTCACAGGACACGGATACGCAGTATTTT
TRBD2	NA	TRBV9	TRBJ2-2	CASSVGTSGNTGELFF	TGTGCCAGCAGCGTAGGGACTAGCGGGAACACCGGGGAGCTGTTTTTT
NA	NA	TRBV30	TRBJ1-2	CAWGGQFNYGYTF	TGTGCCTGGGGGGGGCAGTTCAACTATGGCTACACCTTC
TRBD2	NA	TRBV13	TRBJ2-3	CASSLDSLAGAYSTDTQYF	TGTGCCAGCAGCTTAGATTCACTAGCGGGGGCTTATAGCACAGATACGCAGTATTTT
TRBD1	few	TRBV9	TRBJ1-2	CASSASTGQGFDGYTF	TGTGCCAGCAGCGCATCCACGGGACAGGGATTCGATGGCTACACCTTC
TRBD2	NA	TRBV11-1	TRBJ2-1	CASSSSGGAGEQFF	TGTGCCAGCAGTTCAAGCGGGGGGGCCGGCGAGCAGTTCTTC
TRBD1	few	TRBV28	TRBJ1-3	CASSTAGQTLSGNTIYF	TGTGCCAGCAGTACCGCGGGACAGACCCTCTCTGGAAACACCATATATTTT
NA	NA	TRBV30	TRBJ1-1	CAWTRQNTEAFF	TGTGCCTGGACGAGGCAGAACACTGAAGCTTTCTTT
NA	NA	TRBV5-1	TRBJ2-1	CASSPGGGGTGDEQFF	TGCGCCAGCAGCCCCGGGGGTGGCGGGACTGGCGATGAGCAGTTCTTC